Below, 5 T cell receptor beta chains from the same sample are listed, as sequenced in a study of blood T cells in healthy people across ages. Using a J-beta primer mix together with a sample-barcoded 5' primer, a second PCR was run for about 6 to 11 cycles. One entry per CDR3 protein, called by TCRdb with MiXCR from the 5' RACE reads. In the table there are 450,000 to 700,000 distinct CDR3 sequences, roughly a quarter of which are singletons. Sequenced: blood. Every receptor here comes from a woman aged 70-85 years in good health.

CDR3 DNA sequence: TGTGCCAGCAGCCCCGCGGGACAGGGACGGGGCTACACCTTC. This sequence encodes CASSPAGQGRGYTF. The gene calls are TRBV12-3 or TRBV12-4 and TRBJ1-2; 9 bases match TRBD1. The CDR3 is made up of 14 amino acids. Trimming cost V 6 bases and J 8 bases; bases outside gene matches: 10.

This clonotype was found a few times. The rearrangement joins TRBV7-2 to TRBJ2-5; a possible D gene is TRBD1 (5 bases). The germline gives CDR1 SGHTA, CDR2 FQGNSA. The CDR3 has 17 residues. Between the trimmed V and J ends, which lost 1 base and 5 bases, there was a span of 20 bases. CDR3 DNA: TGTGCCAGCAGCTTAGAGTTTGTTTGGGGCGTCGGGGAGACCCAGTACTTC. Its protein product is CASSLEFVWGVGETQYF. The whole variable domain, filled in from reference TRBV7-2 and TRBJ2-5, reads GAGVSQSPSNKVTEKGKDVELRCDPISGHTALYWYRQSLGQGLEFLIYFQGNSAPDKSGLPSDRFSAERTGGSVSTLTIQRTQQEDSAVYLCASSLEFVWGVGETQYFGPGTRLLVL.

With respect to this clonotype: One end of the junction does not line up with germline, which may come from a read error. V usage is TRBV11-2 and J usage is TRBJ1-2; D possibly corresponds to TRBD1 (5 bases). The germline gives CDR1 SGHAT, CDR2 FQNNGV. This CDR3 region has 12 residues. The CDR3, as DNA: TGTGCCTGCAGCTTAGGGACGTCCGGCTACACCTTC. Protein sequence: CACSLGTSGYTF.

This sequence joins TRBV7-2 and TRBJ2-1, with 7 positions matching TRBD1. The J segment lost 2 bases and the V segment lost 1 base, leaving 5 bases of the junction unmatched. The CDR3 runs 16 residues. From germline, CDR1 is SGHTA and CDR2 FQGNSA. DNA of the CDR3: TGTGCCAGCAGCTTAGAGACAGGGAGAGCCTACAATGAGCAGTTCTTC. Its translation is CASSLETGRAYNEQFF.

This clonotype was picked up a small number of times. V gene TRBV18 combines with J gene TRBJ2-7; D not resolved. V was shortened by 3 bases and J by 2 bases, with 8 bases between the two germline ends. Germline assignment: CDR1 KGHSH and CDR2 LQKENI. CDR3 length: 13 amino acids. The CDR3 sequence is CASSPSLTYEQYF. In nucleotides, the CDR3 is TGTGCCAGCTCACCCTCCTTAACCTACGAGCAGTACTTC.